A single sample is the source of the 16 T cell receptor beta chains below, sequenced in a study of T-cell reconstitution after alpha-beta-depleted transplantation in children. The authors prepared the TCRbeta library with unique molecular identifiers. TCRdb re-derived calls from the PCR reads in MiXCR, one entry per CDR3 protein. This table has some 590,000 distinct CDR3 sequences, approximately 10% appearing once. The sample was PBMCs from the stem cell graft donor, taken from the stem cell graft. Receptors were obtained from a human donor who donated a stem cell graft to a child with acute myeloid leukemia.

This clonotype was picked up a small number of times. As DNA, the CDR3 is TGCAGTGCCAGAACAGGGGGTGGCTACACCTTC. Protein sequence: CSARTGGGYTF. The chain is built from TRBV20-1 and TRBJ1-2, with 8 bases lining up with TRBD1. The germline CDR1 and CDR2 sequences are DFQATT and SNEGSKA (reference sequence). The trim removed 6 bases at V and 7 bases at J, leaving 4 bases unmatched. This CDR3 has 11 amino acids.

The DNA for the CDR3 is TGTGCCAGCAACTCAGACGGAAACACCATATATTTT. Translation: CASNSDGNTIYF. The chain combines TRBV21-1 with TRBJ1-3. TRBV21-1 is given as a pseudogene. The CDR3 is 12 residues long.

In its sample, this clonotype was seen many times. The rearrangement links TRBV29-1 to TRBJ2-1; TRBD2 aligns across 12 bases. Germline CDR1 SQVTM, CDR2 ANQGSEA. The CDR3 contains 14 residues. The V gene end was trimmed by 7 bases and the J gene end by 4 bases; junction bases not matched to a gene: 5. CDR3 protein: CSANGLAGYNEQFF. The DNA of the CDR3 is TGCAGCGCCAACGGACTAGCGGGGTACAATGAGCAGTTCTTC.

The chain uses TRBV25-1 and TRBJ1-4; maybe TRBD1 (6 bases). In germline, CDR1 is MGHDK, CDR2 SYGVNS. This CDR3 is built from 15 residues. Trimming stripped 3 bases from V and 9 bases from J, with 17 bases between. Written as DNA, the CDR3 is TGTGCCAGCAGTGATCGGGCCGGGGGCGCTCAAAAACTGTTTTTT. Translation gives CASSDRAGGAQKLFF.

This chain uses TRBV2 with TRBJ1-1, with D hard to call. The CDR3 is 15 residues long. Germline CDR1 and CDR2: SNHLY and FYNNEI. The germline V and J ends were trimmed by 2 bases and 3 bases, with 13 bases remaining between them. CDR3 DNA: TGTGCCAGCAGTGAATTAGCGGGCCCCTACACTGAAGCTTTCTTT. Its protein is CASSELAGPYTEAFF.

The V and J genes are TRBV7-9 and TRBJ2-7; D not resolved. Germline CDR1 and CDR2: SEHNR and FQNEAQ (reference sequence). This CDR3 is built from 14 residues. Trimming removed 0 bases at V and 3 bases at J, with 9 bases between. CDR3 loop: CASSLAETNYEQYF. Here the CDR3 DNA reads TGTGCCAGCAGCTTAGCAGAGACAAACTACGAGCAGTACTTC.

As to this clonotype: A much larger clone differs from this one at a single base, so this may be a read error. The rearrangement uses TRBV27 and TRBJ2-3; D unclear. CDR1 and CDR2 (germline): MNHEY, SMNVEV (reference sequence). This CDR3 spans 14 amino acids. V lost 2 bases to trimming and J lost 1 base, with 7 bases between them. The chain's CDR3 is CASSLTEGTDTQYF. CDR3 nucleotide sequence: TGTGCCAGCAGTTTAACTGAGGGCACAGATACGCAGTATTTT.

The table lists this clonotype with a few counts. CDR3 in DNA: TGCAGTGGAAAGAGACCTGTCACTGAAGCTTTCTTT. Protein: CSGKRPVTEAFF. The chain carries TRBV20-1 and TRBJ1-1, with D hard to call. The CDR3 runs to 12 residues. V lost 7 bases, J lost 4 bases, and 13 bases lay in between. Per germline, CDR1 DFQATT and CDR2 SNEGSKA (reference sequence).

This clonotype was observed at least ten times. The V gene is TRBV6-2 or TRBV6-3, the J gene TRBJ1-4; weak D call: TRBD1 (5 bases). Germline CDR1 MNHEY, CDR2 SVGEGT. V gave up 2 bases and J gave up 5 bases, with 15 bases separating them. The CDR3 covers 16 residues. The CDR3 region is CASSYGQQVGNEKLFF. In DNA, the CDR3 is TGTGCCAGCAGTTACGGACAACAGGTGGGGAATGAAAAACTGTTTTTT.

This clonotype was recorded a few times. The rearrangement links TRBV18 to TRBJ2-3; 9 bases are shared with TRBD2. The germline V gene has CDR1 KGHSH and CDR2 LQKENI. This CDR3 has 15 amino acids. J was trimmed by 4 bases and V by 3 bases; bases with no gene match: 5. The CDR3 sequence: CASSPQAGGADTQYF. The CDR3 bases are TGTGCCAGCTCACCGCAAGCGGGAGGCGCAGATACGCAGTATTTT.

This clonotype was observed many times. CDR3 protein: CSARSWRGRNEQFF. In DNA form, the CDR3 reads TGCAGTGCTAGGAGTTGGCGGGGGCGCAATGAGCAGTTCTTC. The rearrangement joins TRBV20-1 to TRBJ2-1; D possibly corresponds to TRBD2 (7 bases). CDR1 is DFQATT and CDR2 is SNEGSKA in the germline V gene (reference sequence). This CDR3 comprises 14 residues. V was clipped by 3 bases and J by 6 bases, with 15 bases between them.

The chain is built from TRBV30 and TRBJ2-5; TRBD2 aligns across 10 bases. This CDR3 region has 16 residues. CDR1 is GTSNPN, CDR2 SVGIG, per germline (reference sequence). Trimming removed 0 bases from V and 2 bases from J; junction bases left unmatched: 6. CDR3 loop: CAWSVLPAGGQETQYF. The CDR3 DNA sequence: TGTGCCTGGAGTGTACTTCCAGCGGGGGGGCAAGAGACCCAGTACTTC.

This clonotype was observed a handful of times. This chain joins TRBV27 and TRBJ2-7, with D possibly TRBD1 on 6 matching bases. Looked up from germline, CDR1 is MNHEY and CDR2 is SMNVEV (reference sequence). The CDR3 totals 14 residues. Trimming shortened V by 2 bases and J by 4 bases, and 12 bases separated the two germline ends. The CDR3 DNA follows: TGTGCCAGCAGTTTAAGTATACAGGGTTACGAGCAGTACTTC. Translated: CASSLSIQGYEQYF.

This clonotype was seen just once. The genes are TRBV4-2 and TRBJ2-5; D ambiguous. Germline values: CDR1 LGHNA, CDR2 YNFKEQ. Trimming cost V 0 bases and J 5 bases, with 7 bases left between them. This CDR3 is built from 13 residues. CDR3 sequence reads: CASSQEGVETQYF. As DNA, the CDR3 is TGTGCCAGCAGCCAAGAAGGCGTGGAGACCCAGTACTTC.

This clonotype showed up many times. The V gene is TRBV29-1, the J gene TRBJ2-5, with 8 bases fitting TRBD1. Germline CDR1 and CDR2: SQVTM and ANQGSEA. The CDR3 is made up of 12 amino acids. Germline trimming cut 7 bases from V and 3 bases from J; bases unmatched to any gene: 4. The CDR3 loop reads CSAMTGEETQYF. The CDR3 nucleotides are TGCAGCGCTATGACAGGGGAAGAGACCCAGTACTTC. Full variable domain (remainder filled in from reference TRBV29-1 and TRBJ2-5): SAVISQKPSRDICQRGTSLTIQCQVDSQVTMMFWYRQQPGQSLTLIATANQGSEATYESGFVIDKFPISRPNLTFSTLTVSNMSPEDSSIYLCSAMTGEETQYFGPGTRLLVL.

The V gene is TRBV7-8, the J gene TRBJ2-3, with 7 nucleotides matching TRBD2. From germline, CDR1 is SGHVS and CDR2 FQNEAQ. V gave up 2 bases and J gave up 6 bases; unmatched junction bases: 2. The CDR3 length is 13 residues. The CDR3 reads CASSLIGGDTQYF. In DNA, the CDR3 is TGTGCCAGCAGCTTAATCGGGGGGGATACGCAGTATTTT.